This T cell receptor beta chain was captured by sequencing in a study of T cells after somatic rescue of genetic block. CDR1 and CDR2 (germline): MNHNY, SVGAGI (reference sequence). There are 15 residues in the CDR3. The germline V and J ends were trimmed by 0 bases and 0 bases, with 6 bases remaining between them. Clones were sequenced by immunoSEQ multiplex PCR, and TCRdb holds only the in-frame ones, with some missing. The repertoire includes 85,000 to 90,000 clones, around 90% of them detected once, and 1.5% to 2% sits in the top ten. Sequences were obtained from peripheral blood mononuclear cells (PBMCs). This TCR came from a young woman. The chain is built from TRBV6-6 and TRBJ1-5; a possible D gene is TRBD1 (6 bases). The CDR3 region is CASSYSGGSNQPQHF. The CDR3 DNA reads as TGTGCCAGCAGTTACTCAGGGGGTAGCAATCAGCCCCAGCATTTT.